This entry lists 31 T cell receptor beta chains sequenced from one sample in a study of blood T cells in healthy people across ages. Combining a sample-barcoded 5' primer with a J-beta primer mix, a second PCR ran for 7 to 11 cycles. TCRdb independently ran MiXCR on the 5' RACE reads; one entry per CDR3 protein. The sample carries 1.6 million or so distinct CDR3 sequences, 34% recorded once. Specimen: blood. These receptors were collected from a woman younger than 45 in good health.

In its sample, this clonotype was seen a few times. V and J are TRBV10-1 and TRBJ1-2; D possibly corresponds to TRBD1 (5 bases). The CDR3 runs to 13 residues. V lost 11 bases to trimming and J lost 6 bases, with 19 bases between them. The V gene's germline CDR1 is WNHNN and CDR2 SYGVQD (reference sequence). The CDR3 is CAESGEPLDGYTF. The CDR3 DNA follows: TGCGCCGAGTCGGGGGAGCCTTTGGATGGCTACACCTTC.

The chain links TRBV20-1 to TRBJ2-3; TRBD1 matches 7 bases. CDR1 is DFQATT, CDR2 SNEGSKA, per germline (reference sequence). CDR3 length: 13 amino acids. V shed 4 bases, J shed 3 bases, and the junction held 4 bases outside the gene matches. The CDR3 loop reads CSAKGARTDTQYF. Written as DNA, the CDR3 is TGCAGTGCTAAGGGGGCACGTACAGATACGCAGTATTTT.

The V and J genes are TRBV6-6 and TRBJ2-5; 14 bases fit TRBD2. From germline, CDR1 is MNHNY and CDR2 SVGAGI (reference sequence). This CDR3 contains 17 residues. V gave up 4 bases and J gave up 5 bases; unmatched junction bases: 9. CDR3 in amino acids: CASSSGLAGVEGETQYF. In nucleotides, the CDR3 is TGTGCCAGCAGTTCGGGACTAGCGGGAGTAGAGGGGGAGACCCAGTACTTC.

This clonotype showed up just once. One end of the junction fails to match germline, which may point to a read error. The J gene is TRBJ2-5, the V gene TRBV2; unclear D gene. Germline V gene sequence: CDR1 SNHLY, CDR2 FYNNEI. This CDR3 comprises 14 residues. This CDR3 is CANSLQKNKETQYF. As DNA, the CDR3 is TGTGCCAACAGTTTACAGAAAAATAAAGAGACCCAGTACTTC.

V usage is TRBV7-6 and J usage is TRBJ1-1; D gene uncertain. Trimming removed 2 bases at V and 3 bases at J, with 10 bases between. Germline V CDR1 and CDR2: SGHVS, FNYEAQ. This CDR3 region has 14 residues. The CDR3: CASSLLEADTEAFF. CDR3 in DNA: TGTGCCAGCAGCTTACTCGAGGCGGACACTGAAGCTTTCTTT.

This clonotype was counted between two and nine times. The chain links TRBV3-1 to TRBJ2-5; D is unclear. V dropped 1 base and J dropped 2 bases, with 14 bases sitting between them. Germline V gene lookup returns CDR1 LGHDT and CDR2 YNNKEL (reference sequence). The CDR3 runs to 16 residues. In DNA form, the CDR3 reads TGTGCCAGCAGCCAAGTGGGAAGAGGTAAACAAGAGACCCAGTACTTC. Protein product: CASSQVGRGKQETQYF.

The count of this clonotype is one. The genes are TRBV9 and TRBJ2-5; the match to TRBD2 covers 7 bases. Germline V gives CDR1 SGDLS, CDR2 YYNGEE. The CDR3 is 16 residues long. V trimming: 0 bases; J trimming: 1 base; junction bases outside the gene matches: 6. The CDR3 loop is CASSVGDYTFQETQYF. The CDR3 DNA reads TGTGCCAGCAGCGTAGGGGACTACACATTCCAAGAGACCCAGTACTTC.

This chain uses TRBV10-3 with TRBJ2-1; the D is unclear. TRBJ2-7 explains the end of the DNA better; the J call may be wrong. The CDR3 runs to 12 residues. Germline-derived CDR1 and CDR2 are ENHRY and SYGVKD. CDR3 region: CAISEAMGEQYF. CDR3 nucleotides: TGTGCCATCAGTGAGGCCATGGGGGAGCAGTACTTC.

This clonotype was seen only a few times. V usage is TRBV20-1 and J usage is TRBJ2-7; D might be TRBD1 (5 bases). Trimming removed 6 bases at V and 5 bases at J, with 26 bases between. This CDR3 is 16 amino acids long. CDR1 and CDR2 (germline): DFQATT, SNEGSKA (reference sequence). In nucleotides, the CDR3 is TGCAGTGCCGCGCGCCCTTCGGGCAGGGTGGGGCACGAGCAGTACTTC. Residues: CSAARPSGRVGHEQYF.

This rearrangement joins TRBV29-1 to TRBJ2-2; either TRBD1 or TRBD2 may fit D (6 bases each). V lost 7 bases, J lost 5 bases, and 11 bases lay in between. Germline V gives CDR1 SQVTM, CDR2 ANQGSEA. The CDR3 loop spans 12 amino acids. Written as DNA, the CDR3 is TGCAGCGGGGGGGCGTGGACCGGGGAGCTGTTTTTT. Amino acid sequence: CSGGAWTGELFF.

This clonotype showed up just a few times. J is TRBJ2-3 and V is TRBV3-1; 9 nucleotides line up with TRBD2. The CDR3 is 19 amino acids. The junction had 11 bases not matched to a gene; V was cut back by 0 bases and J by 1 base. Germline values: CDR1 LGHDT, CDR2 YNNKEL (reference sequence). The CDR3 coding sequence is TGTGCCAGCAGCCAAGACCAGCGGGGGGCCCTAGCTGGCACAGATACGCAGTATTTT. Translated, it gives CASSQDQRGALAGTDTQYF.

This clonotype was picked up one time. One end of the junction does not line up with germline, which may come from a read error. The CDR3 DNA reads TGTGCCGCCAGCAGAGGAGGAGCGGGGGTTCAAGAGACCCAGTACTTC. The encoded protein is CAASRGGAGVQETQYF. The chain combines TRBV15 with TRBJ2-5; TRBD2 aligns across 8 bases. The CDR3 has 16 amino acids. The germline V gene encodes CDR1 LNHNV and CDR2 YYDKDF (reference sequence).

V gene TRBV6-2 or TRBV6-3 combines with J gene TRBJ1-6; D is ambiguous. The V and J ends lost 2 bases and 5 bases respectively, with 16 bases between them. In germline, CDR1 is MNHEY, CDR2 SVGEGT. CDR3 length: 17 amino acids. CDR3 coding DNA: TGTGCCAGCAGTTACCGGCCCCGGACCGCTAATAATTCACCCCTCCACTTT. Its protein is CASSYRPRTANNSPLHF.

V and J are TRBV19 and TRBJ2-7; D gene ambiguous. V shed 0 bases and J shed 7 bases, with 10 bases lying between them. Germline CDR1 is LNHDA and CDR2 is SQIVND (reference sequence). CDR3 length equals 13 residues. The CDR3 is CASSIDQMREQYF. The CDR3 region has the DNA TGTGCCAGTAGTATAGACCAGATGCGAGAGCAGTACTTC.

The gene calls are TRBV24-1 and TRBJ2-5, with a tentative D call TRBD2 (5 bases). This CDR3 spans 14 amino acids. V was clipped by 4 bases and J by 5 bases, with 13 bases between them. The germline CDR1 and CDR2 sequences are KGHDR and SFDVKD. The CDR3 loop reads CATSDPKRGETQYF. The CDR3 region has the DNA TGTGCCACCAGTGACCCAAAAAGAGGGGAGACCCAGTACTTC.

This clonotype was seen once. The germline gene is not matched at one end of the junction; a read error may be the cause. CDR3 loop: CTSRTTGMAYNEQFF. The CDR3 bases are TGTACCAGCAGAACCACAGGGATGGCCTACAATGAGCAGTTCTTC. V usage is TRBV27 and J usage is TRBJ2-1, with D possibly being TRBD1 (6 bases). The CDR3 is made up of 15 amino acids. Germline V gene lookup returns CDR1 MNHEY and CDR2 SMNVEV (reference sequence).

The V gene is TRBV5-1, the J gene TRBJ2-2; D ambiguous. Trimming took 3 bases from V and 4 from J, leaving 7 bases between them. Germline values: CDR1 SGHRS, CDR2 YFSETQ. CDR3 length equals 13 residues. CDR3 DNA: TGCGCCAGCAGCTCAACCTCCACCGGGGAGCTGTTTTTT. It translates to CASSSTSTGELFF.

The chain links TRBV6-1 to TRBJ1-2, with a tentative D call TRBD1 (6 bases). This CDR3 contains 13 residues. Germline-derived CDR1 and CDR2 are MNHNS and SASEGT. The ends were cut back, 2 bases at V and 5 bases at J, with 9 bases in the middle. The DNA of the CDR3 is TGTGCCAGCAGTGAAACAGGGCCGTATGGCTACACCTTC. Its translation is CASSETGPYGYTF.

In this sample, this clonotype turned up a few times. The rearrangement joins TRBV7-2 to TRBJ2-7; TRBD1 aligns across 8 bases. Germline CDR1 reads SGHTA; CDR2 reads FQGNSA. There are 15 residues in the CDR3. Trimming at V came to 6 bases and at J to 5 bases, leaving 12 bases not matched to a gene. The CDR3 sequence: CASRRDRNPWDEQYF. Written as DNA, the CDR3 is TGTGCCAGCAGGAGGGACAGGAACCCTTGGGACGAGCAGTACTTC.

About this clonotype itself: The germline gene is not matched at one end of the junction; a read error may be the cause. The V and J genes are TRBV20-1 and TRBJ2-1; 10 bases fit TRBD2. The CDR3 runs to 19 residues. Germline V gene lookup returns CDR1 DFQATT and CDR2 SNEGSKA (reference sequence). The chain's CDR3 is CSARGAGLAGAYAYNVQFF. The CDR3 DNA reads TGCAGTGCTAGAGGGGCTGGCCTAGCGGGGGCTTACGCCTACAATGTGCAGTTCTTC.

This clonotype appeared a few times. The CDR3 coding sequence is TGTGCCAGCAGCGCCGGGACAGGGACCAATGAGCAGTTCTTC. Protein: CASSAGTGTNEQFF. The chain recombines TRBV11-1 with TRBJ2-1; 9 bases line up with TRBD1. Looked up from germline, CDR1 is SGHAT and CDR2 is FQDESV (reference sequence). This CDR3 has 14 amino acids. V shed 5 bases and J 6 bases; nucleotides not matched to a gene: 5.

Of note for this clonotype: This may come from a read error, since a much larger clone is one base off. This chain links TRBV29-1 with TRBJ2-5, with D tentatively TRBD2 (5 bases). CDR1 and CDR2 (germline): SQVTM, ANQGSEA. The CDR3 covers 13 residues. The CDR3 spells CSLRGWSQEAQYF. The CDR3 DNA sequence: TGCAGCCTCAGAGGGTGGTCCCAAGAGGCCCAGTACTTC.

Only a few counts were recorded for this clonotype. CDR3 protein: CASSYSDRYKKETQYF. CDR3 in DNA: TGTGCCAGCAGTTACTCTGACAGGTACAAGAAAGAGACCCAGTACTTC. The chain links TRBV6-2 or TRBV6-3 to TRBJ2-5; possibly TRBD1 for D (6 bases). Germline V lookup: CDR1 MNHEY, CDR2 SVGEGT. V was clipped by 0 bases and J by 3 bases, with 14 bases between them. The CDR3 has 16 amino acids.

The J gene is TRBJ1-6, the V gene TRBV25-1, with D unclear. Germline CDR1 MGHDK, CDR2 SYGVNS. The CDR3 contains 15 residues. V was pared by 8 bases and J by 0 bases, with 11 bases between. The CDR3 loop reads CASSERSSYNSPLHF. The DNA for the CDR3 is TGTGCCAGCTCCGAGAGGAGCTCCTATAATTCACCCCTCCACTTT.

Comment on this clonotype: One junction end does not reproduce the germline sequence, and a read error may be involved. The CDR3 here is CASSQVNRGVRRTERFF. CDR3 DNA: TGTGCCAGCAGCCAAGTAAACAGGGGCGTGAGGAGGACTGAGCGGTTCTTC. The chain combines TRBV4-2 with TRBJ2-1; 7 nucleotides agree with TRBD1. Per germline, CDR1 LGHNA and CDR2 YNFKEQ. The CDR3 spans 17 residues.

In nucleotides, the CDR3 is TGTGCCAGCAGTGAAGCGGGGCGGTCACGCTCCTACGAGCAGTACTTC. It is translated as CASSEAGRSRSYEQYF. This chain uses TRBV2 with TRBJ2-7; the D gene is possibly TRBD1 (5 bases). The CDR3 extends over 16 amino acids. V lost 0 bases, J lost 0 bases, and 12 bases lay in between. The germline V gene has CDR1 SNHLY and CDR2 FYNNEI.

V is TRBV9 and J is TRBJ2-1; TRBD1 matches 12 bases. Germline assignment: CDR1 SGDLS and CDR2 YYNGEE. This CDR3 contains 15 residues. With 0 bases clipped from V and 8 bases from J, the junction kept 3 bases outside the gene matches. This CDR3 reads CASSVGDRGLDEQFF. The CDR3 nucleotides are TGTGCCAGCAGCGTAGGGGACAGGGGGCTCGATGAGCAGTTCTTC.

In its sample, this clonotype was seen a few times. The J gene is TRBJ2-6, the V gene TRBV7-6; D uncertain. The CDR3 spans 17 residues. The V gene lost 4 bases and the J gene lost 0 bases, with 13 bases spanning the gap. Germline V gene data show CDR1 as SGHVS and CDR2 as FNYEAQ. CDR3 coding DNA: TGTGCCAGCAGCTCTGACGCGTTCGGCTCTGGGGCCAACGTCCTGACTTTC. Translating it yields CASSSDAFGSGANVLTF.

About this clonotype itself: The junction shows a germline mismatch at one end, possibly a read error. For the CDR3, the DNA is TGTGCCAGCAGCCTTACGTGGGGGCGCACAAATACGCAGTATTTT. Its protein is CASSLTWGRTNTQYF. The J gene is TRBJ2-3, the V gene TRBV9; D is perhaps TRBD1 (6 bases). CDR1 SGDLS and CDR2 YYNGEE come from the germline V gene. CDR3 length equals 15 residues. The complete variable domain, with remaining parts taken from reference TRBV9 and TRBJ2-3, reads DSGVTQTPKHLITATGQRVTLRCSPRSGDLSVYWYQQSLDQGLQFLIQYYNGEERAKGNILERFSAQQFPDLHSELNLSSLELGDSALYFCASSLTWGRTNTQYFGPGTRLTVL.

The chain links TRBV28 to TRBJ2-5; 8 nucleotides line up with TRBD1. V shed 6 bases and J 1 base; nucleotides not matched to a gene: 7. CDR1 MDHEN and CDR2 SYDVKM come from the germline V gene. The CDR3 loop spans 15 amino acids. As DNA, the CDR3 is TGTGCCAGCAGGCTCCAGGGGGCCGGCCAAGAGACCCAGTACTTC. Amino acids: CASRLQGAGQETQYF.

This clonotype was counted ten times or more. The chain links TRBV7-3 to TRBJ1-5; D is undetermined. The CDR3 has 13 residues. Germline CDR1 reads SGHTA; CDR2 reads FQGTGA. Trimming cost V 3 bases and J 7 bases, with 10 bases left between them. CDR3 coding DNA: TGTGCCAGCAGCTTTGTCTTAGGACAGCCCCAGCATTTT. The encoded protein is CASSFVLGQPQHF.